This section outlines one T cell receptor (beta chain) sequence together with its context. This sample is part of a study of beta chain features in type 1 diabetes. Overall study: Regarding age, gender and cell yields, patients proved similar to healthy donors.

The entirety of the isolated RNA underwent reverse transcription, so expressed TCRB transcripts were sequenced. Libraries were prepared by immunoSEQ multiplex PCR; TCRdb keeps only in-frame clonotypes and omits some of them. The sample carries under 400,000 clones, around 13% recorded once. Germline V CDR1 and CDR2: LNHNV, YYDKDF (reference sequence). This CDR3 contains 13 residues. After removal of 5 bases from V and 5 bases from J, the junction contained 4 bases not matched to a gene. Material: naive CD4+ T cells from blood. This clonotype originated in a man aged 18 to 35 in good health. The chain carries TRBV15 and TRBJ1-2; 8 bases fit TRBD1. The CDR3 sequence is CATSGDRWYGYTF. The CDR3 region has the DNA TGTGCCACCAGCGGGGACAGGTGGTATGGCTACACCTTC.